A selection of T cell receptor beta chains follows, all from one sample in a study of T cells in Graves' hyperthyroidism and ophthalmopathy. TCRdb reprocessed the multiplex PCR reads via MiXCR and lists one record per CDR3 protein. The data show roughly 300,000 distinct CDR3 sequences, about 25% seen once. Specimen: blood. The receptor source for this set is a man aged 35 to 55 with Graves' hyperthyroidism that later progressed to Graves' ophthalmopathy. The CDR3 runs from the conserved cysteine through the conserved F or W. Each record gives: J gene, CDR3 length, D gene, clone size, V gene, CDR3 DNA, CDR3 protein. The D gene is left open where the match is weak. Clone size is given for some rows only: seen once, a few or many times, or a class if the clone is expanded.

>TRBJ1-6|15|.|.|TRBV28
TGTGCCAGCAGCCAAATGGTCGGGGGAAATTCACCCCTCCACTTT
CASSQMVGGNSPLHF
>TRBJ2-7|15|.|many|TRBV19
TGTGCCAGTACTCCGACAGTGTCTGCCTTCCACGAGCAGTACTTC
CASTPTVSAFHEQYF
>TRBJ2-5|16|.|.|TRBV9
TGTGCCAGCAGCGCCATGGCCGGGGGTGGCGAAGAGACCCAGTACTTC
CASSAMAGGGEETQYF
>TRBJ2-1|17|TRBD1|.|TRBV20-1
TGCAGTGCTAGAGATTGGGCAGGGGGATTGTCCTACAATGAGCAGTTCTTC
CSARDWAGGLSYNEQFF
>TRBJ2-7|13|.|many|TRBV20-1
TGCAGTGCTCCCACGTTGGGTACGGCCGAGCAGTACTTC
CSAPTLGTAEQYF
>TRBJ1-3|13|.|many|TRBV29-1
TGCAGCGTTCCGGGCCCCGAAGGGAACACCATATATTTT
CSVPGPEGNTIYF
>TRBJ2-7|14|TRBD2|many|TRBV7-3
TGTGCCAGCAGCTTACTAGCGGGAGATTCCGAGCAGTACTTC
CASSLLAGDSEQYF
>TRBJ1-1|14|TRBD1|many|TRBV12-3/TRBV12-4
TGTGCCAGCAGTTTCCTGGTCCGGGACAGTGAAGCTTTCTTT
CASSFLVRDSEAFF
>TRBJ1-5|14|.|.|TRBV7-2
TGTGCCAGCAGCTCCCTCCTACGGGGTCAGCCCCAGCATTTT
CASSSLLRGQPQHF
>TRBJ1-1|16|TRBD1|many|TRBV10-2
TGCGCCAGCAGTGACCACAGGGGTGGGGGTAACACTGAAGCTTTCTTT
CASSDHRGGGNTEAFF
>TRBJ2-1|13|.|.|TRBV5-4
TGTGCCAGCAGCTTGAGCTCATACAATGAGCAGTTCTTC
CASSLSSYNEQFF
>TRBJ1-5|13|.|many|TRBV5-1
TGCGCCAGCAGCTTGGACTTGGATCAGCCCCAGCATTTT
CASSLDLDQPQHF
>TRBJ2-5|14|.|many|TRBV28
TGTGCCAGCAGTGAGTCTAGGGATTCGGAGACCCAGTACTTC
CASSESRDSETQYF
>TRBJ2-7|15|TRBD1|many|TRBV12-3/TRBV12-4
TGTGCCAGCAGCTATAGGGACAGGGGTTTCAACGAGCAGTACTTC
CASSYRDRGFNEQYF
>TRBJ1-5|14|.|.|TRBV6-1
TGTGCCAGCACCCTCCAGGGATTCAATCAGCCCCAGCATTTT
CASTLQGFNQPQHF
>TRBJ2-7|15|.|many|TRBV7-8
TGTGCCAGCAGCCAGTGGTACAGGATCTCCTACGAGCAGTACTTC
CASSQWYRISYEQYF
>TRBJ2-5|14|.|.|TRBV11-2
TGTGCCAGCAGCTTCGGGGGATTCCAAGAGACCCAGTACTTC
CASSFGGFQETQYF
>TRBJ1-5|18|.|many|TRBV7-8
TGTGCCAGCAGCCGCTCCTGGGGCAGCCTATATAGCAATCAGCCCCAGCATTTT
CASSRSWGSLYSNQPQHF
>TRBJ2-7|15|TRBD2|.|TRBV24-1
TGTGCCAGCCAGGGGTCGGGACTAGCGGGAGGCGAGCAGTACTTC
CASQGSGLAGGEQYF
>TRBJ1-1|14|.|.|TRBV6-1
TGTGCCAGCAGTGGGGTCTTGGGGAACACTGAAGCTTTCTTT
CASSGVLGNTEAFF
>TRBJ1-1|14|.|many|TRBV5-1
TGCGCCAGCAGCTTGACAGGGAGGGCTGGTGAAGCTTTCTTT
CASSLTGRAGEAFF
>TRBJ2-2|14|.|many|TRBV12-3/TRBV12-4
TGTGCCAGCACCAGGACATCGAGAACCGGGGAGCTGTTTTTT
CASTRTSRTGELFF
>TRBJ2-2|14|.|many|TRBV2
TGTGCCAGCACCAGGGGGGCGAACACCGGGGAGCTGTTTTTT
CASTRGANTGELFF
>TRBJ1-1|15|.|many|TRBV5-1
TGCGCCAGCAGCTTTACTGACAGATACAACACTGAAGCTTTCTTT
CASSFTDRYNTEAFF
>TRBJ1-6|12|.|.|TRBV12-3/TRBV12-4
TGTGCCAGCAGTTCCCGGATCTCACCCCTCCACTTT
CASSSRISPLHF
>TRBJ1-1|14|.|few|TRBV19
TGTGCCAGTAGTGCACAGGGAGGGGTCACTGAAGCTTTCTTT
CASSAQGGVTEAFF
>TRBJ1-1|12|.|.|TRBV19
TGTGCCAGTAGTATCGCGCTCGCTGAAGCTTTCTTT
CASSIALAEAFF
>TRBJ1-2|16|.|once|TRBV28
TGTGCCATACAAGGGGGAGCATCCCCGCTCCTCTATGGCTACACCTTC
CAIQGGASPLLYGYTF
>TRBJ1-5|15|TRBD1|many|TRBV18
TGTGCCAGCTCACCAGACAGGGGGTTTAGTCAGCCCCAGCATTTT
CASSPDRGFSQPQHF
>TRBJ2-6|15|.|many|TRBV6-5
TGTGCCAGCAGCTTGACTCCCTTTGGGGCCAACGTCCTGACTTTC
CASSLTPFGANVLTF
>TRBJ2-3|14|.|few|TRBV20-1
TGCAGTGCTAGAGTGTCTATTGGCACAGATACGCAGTATTTT
CSARVSIGTDTQYF
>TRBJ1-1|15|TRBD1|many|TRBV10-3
TGTGCCATCAGTGATCCGGACAGGGGGAACACTGAAGCTTTCTTT
CAISDPDRGNTEAFF
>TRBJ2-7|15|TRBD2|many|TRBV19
TGTGCCAGTAGCCCTAGCGGGAGCTCCTCCTACGAGCAGTACTTC
CASSPSGSSSYEQYF
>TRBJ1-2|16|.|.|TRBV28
TGTGCCAGCAGTTTAGGGGCCCCAGGTGGAGGGCATGGCTACACCTTC
CASSLGAPGGGHGYTF
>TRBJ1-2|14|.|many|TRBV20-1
TGCAGTGCTAGGTTGGGACACTTAGACCATGGCTACACCTTC
CSARLGHLDHGYTF
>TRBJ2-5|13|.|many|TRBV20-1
TGCAGTGCTAGACCTCAGGGCCAAGAGACCCAGTACTTC
CSARPQGQETQYF
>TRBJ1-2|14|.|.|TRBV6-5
TGTGCCAGCAGTTACTCCAGGGAATTCTATGGCTACACCTTC
CASSYSREFYGYTF
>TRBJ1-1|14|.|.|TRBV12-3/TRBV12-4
TGTGCCAGCAGTTTCTCGACAGCGAACACTGAAGCTTTCTTT
CASSFSTANTEAFF
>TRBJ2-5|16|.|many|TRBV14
TGTGCCAGCAGCCAAGAAAAACTGATGTACCAAGAGACCCAGTACTTC
CASSQEKLMYQETQYF
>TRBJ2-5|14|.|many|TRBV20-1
TGCAGTGCTAGAAAAGACAGGACCGCGGAGACCCAGTACTTC
CSARKDRTAETQYF
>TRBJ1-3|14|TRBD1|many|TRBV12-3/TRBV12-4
TGTGCCAGTTCGACAGGGACCTCTGGAAACACCATATATTTT
CASSTGTSGNTIYF
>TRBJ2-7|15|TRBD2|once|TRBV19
TGTGCCAGTAGTCGCCCGGGACTAGCGGGAGACGAGCAGTACTTC
CASSRPGLAGDEQYF
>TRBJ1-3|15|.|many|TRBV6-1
TGTGCCAGCAGTGAACTTCAGGGCCCTGGAAACACCATATATTTT
CASSELQGPGNTIYF
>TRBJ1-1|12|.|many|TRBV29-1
TGCAGCGTTGGGGAGAGAGCCACTGAAGCTTTCTTT
CSVGERATEAFF
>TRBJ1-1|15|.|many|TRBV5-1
TGCGCCAGCAGCTTGCGGGGCCCACAGGACACTGAAGCTTTCTTT
CASSLRGPQDTEAFF
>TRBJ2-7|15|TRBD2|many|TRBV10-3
TGTGCCATCAGTGATGTGGGCGGGAGAAGGTACGAGCAGTACTTC
CAISDVGGRRYEQYF
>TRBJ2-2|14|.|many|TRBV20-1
TGCAGTGCTAGAAAGACAGGGAACACCGGGGAGCTGTTTTTT
CSARKTGNTGELFF
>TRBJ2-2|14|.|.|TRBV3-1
TGTGCCAGCAGCCAAGGTAGCGGCACCGGGGAGCTGTTTTTT
CASSQGSGTGELFF
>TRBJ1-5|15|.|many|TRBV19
TGTGCCAGCTTGGGACCCGGGGGACACAATCAGCCCCAGCATTTT
CASLGPGGHNQPQHF